This T cell receptor beta chain was retrieved from a study of shared clonotypes between healthy human individuals. Study-wide findings and caveats: Shared across several donors were about 4.6% of the naive CD4 clonotypes.

Concerning this clone: Its matching antigen is unknown.

Produced via immunoSEQ multiplex PCR; TCRdb's table is partial and in-frame only. The data hold around 600,000 clones, with roughly 97% observed a single time. CDR1 MNHNY and CDR2 SVGAGI come from the germline V gene (reference sequence). There are 13 residues in the CDR3. V was clipped by 6 bases and J by 6 bases, with 14 bases between them. Partitioning of CD4+ cells yielded a CD45RA+ naive subset and a CD45RA-negative memory subset. This chain uses TRBV6-6 with TRBJ1-2; possibly TRBD1 for D (5 bases). The sequence came from a woman aged 25-40 years in good health. The specimen was naive CD4+ T cells sorted from blood. As for subset: CD45RA+ positively selected. CDR3 nucleotide sequence: TGTGCCAGCAGCCCTCAGGGCTCTAATGGCTACACCTTC. Its translation is CASSPQGSNGYTF.